This TCR beta chain stems from a study of blood T cell repertoires in COVID-19. Study overall: Acute-phase and convalescent COVID-19 samples originated in the United States, Italy and Spain.

Enrollees, 18 to 89 years old, lived in about two dozen US areas. Which cohort a participant joined came from the clinical history participants gave. Measured with immunoSEQ multiplex PCR; TCRdb has only the in-frame clones, and not every one. In the table there are about 320,000 clones, less than 85% of which are singletons. Trimming cost V 0 bases and J 4 bases, with 15 bases left between them. Germline-derived CDR1 and CDR2 are SGHRS and YFSETQ. This CDR3 spans 16 amino acids. This clonotype originated in a woman in her 30s who had been exposed to COVID-19. This chain joins TRBV5-1 and TRBJ2-3; TRBD1 might be the D (5 bases). Sequencing was performed on PBMCs or T cells enriched from blood (not recorded which). Written as DNA, the CDR3 is TGCGCCAGCAGCTTGGGGCGTGGGGCTAGGGCAGATACGCAGTATTTT. It encodes CASSLGRGARADTQYF.